This TCR beta chain was recorded in a study of CD8 T cells in ankylosing spondylitis. Study-level results: Blood of patients with ankylosing spondylitis appeared to be characterized by a TCR beta motif of several highly homologous variants.

This clonotype was counted at least ten times. The antigen remains undetermined. This CDR3 is built from 13 residues. Germline V gene lookup returns CDR1 ENHRY and CDR2 SYGVKD. The J segment lost 6 bases and the V segment lost 10 bases, leaving 8 bases of the junction unmatched. TCRdb itself ran the 5' RACE reads through MiXCR, one entry per CDR3 protein. The table includes roughly 490,000 distinct CDR3 sequences, approximately 5% detected once. The specimen sequenced was blood, either unsorted or a sorted T cell fraction (not recorded which). The TCR originated in a male donor with ankylosing spondylitis. This chain connects TRBV10-3 to TRBJ2-2, with TRBD2 identical over 7 bases. As DNA, the CDR3 is TGTGCCACCATGGTCGGGGGGTCCGGGGAGCTGTTTTTT. It translates to CATMVGGSGELFF.